This is a list of T cell receptor beta chains from one sample in a study of vaccination effects on CD4 cells after COVID-19. For these TCRs, the target antigens are not known. Sequencing was performed with immunoSEQ multiplex PCR; in TCRdb, only in-frame clones are kept and a portion is missing. The table lists some 70,000 clones, around 80% of them singletons, with 1.2% in the top ten. The sequenced sample was CD4+ T cells from PBMCs cultured with HCoV-229E spike peptides, obtained after COVID-19 vaccination. All receptors come from a human donor who received a COVID-19 vaccine. CDR3s include the opening cysteine and the closing phenylalanine or tryptophan. D genes are given only for firm matches. Some rows have no size entry. The others give once, few or many, or a class for an expanded clone.

j_call d_call v_call clone_size cdr3_aa cdr3_nt
TRBJ2-2 NA TRBV14 NA CASSRVSNANTGELFF TGTGCCAGCAGCAGAGTGAGTAACGCGAACACCGGGGAGCTGTTTTTT
TRBJ2-4 NA TRBV21-1 NA CASSKYRDFPNWIQNIQYF TGTGCCAGCAGCAAATACCGGGACTTCCCTAACTGGATCCAAAACATTCAGTACTTC
TRBJ1-2 NA TRBV5-4 few CASSLQGNRYGGYTF TGTGCCAGCAGCTTACAGGGAAATCGCTATGGTGGCTACACCTTC
TRBJ1-2 TRBD1 TRBV5-1 few CASSLTTGEGRYTF TGCGCCAGCAGCCTCACCACAGGGGAGGGACGCTACACCTTC
TRBJ1-2 NA TRBV19 NA CASLGAGTSVRGGYTF TGTGCCAGTCTTGGGGCCGGGACCTCGGTTCGAGGGGGCTACACCTTC
TRBJ1-2 NA TRBV14 NA CASSHDPVFDYGYTF TGTGCCAGCAGCCACGATCCAGTCTTTGACTATGGCTACACCTTC
TRBJ1-6 NA TRBV7-3 NA CASSHGWDSPLHF TGTGCCAGCAGCCACGGTTGGGATTCACCCCTCCACTTT
TRBJ2-3 NA TRBV5-4 NA CASSFLSTDTQYF TGTGCCAGCAGCTTCCTGAGCACAGATACGCAGTATTTT
TRBJ2-5 NA TRBV6-5 NA CASSPPGVLETQYF TGTGCCAGCAGCCCCCCCGGGGTTTTGGAGACCCAGTACTTC
TRBJ1-3 TRBD1 TRBV5-1 NA CASSLWGQQNTIYF TGCGCCAGCAGCCTATGGGGACAGCAAAACACCATATATTTT
TRBJ1-2 NA TRBV6-6 NA CASSYSHEGYTF TGTGCCAGCAGTTACTCGCATGAGGGCTACACCTTC
TRBJ1-1 NA TRBV13 NA CASSLGRRTSDRYTEAFF TGTGCCAGCAGCTTAGGCCGACGCACCTCGGACAGATACACTGAAGCTTTCTTT
TRBJ1-3 NA TRBV10-3 once CAISESPGRTGNTIYF TGTGCCATCAGTGAGTCTCCGGGTCGAACGGGAAACACCATATATTTT
TRBJ2-5 NA TRBV7-7 NA CASSSANTLGETQYF TGTGCCAGCAGCTCCGCAAATACGTTGGGAGAGACCCAGTACTTC
TRBJ1-1 NA TRBV7-2 few CASSPPYGATPNF TGTGCCAGCAGCCCACCCTATGGGGCGACACCAAACTTT
TRBJ1-4 NA TRBV7-8 few CASSLGAPRTNEKLFF TGTGCCAGCAGCTTAGGCGCCCCACGGACTAATGAAAAACTGTTTTTT
TRBJ1-2 NA TRBV3-1/TRBV3-2 NA CASSQLGGYGYTF TGTGCCAGCAGCCAACTGGGGGGCTATGGCTACACCTTC
TRBJ1-2 TRBD1 TRBV5-4 few CASSSTGVDGYTF TGTGCCAGCAGCTCGACAGGGGTTGATGGCTACACCTTC
TRBJ1-5 NA TRBV12-5 NA CASGLEGFQPQHF TGTGCTAGTGGTTTGGAGGGGTTTCAGCCCCAGCATTTT
TRBJ1-1 NA TRBV19 NA CASSEGGWTEAFF TGTGCCAGTAGCGAAGGGGGTTGGACTGAAGCTTTCTTT
TRBJ2-2 NA TRBV3-1/TRBV3-2 NA CASRDRGSKGELFF TGTGCCAGCAGGGACCGGGGCAGTAAGGGGGAGCTGTTTTTT
TRBJ2-6 NA TRBV5-1 NA CASSLYSGANVLTF TGCGCCAGCAGCTTGTATTCCGGGGCCAACGTCCTGACTTTC
TRBJ1-3 NA TRBV4-1 NA CASSQDKNRGEGSGNTIYF TGCGCCAGCAGCCAAGATAAGAACCGCGGAGAGGGTAGTGGAAACACCATATATTTT
TRBJ2-3 TRBD2 TRBV7-6 NA CASSFRAGGTDTQYF TGTGCCAGCAGCTTTAGGGCGGGGGGCACAGATACGCAGTATTTT
TRBJ2-1 NA TRBV5-1 NA CASSPAGARQNEQFF TGCGCCAGCAGCCCGGCAGGGGCGCGTCAAAATGAGCAGTTCTTC
TRBJ1-2 NA TRBV28 NA CASTGTRGSGYTF TGTGCCAGCACGGGGACCCGAGGAAGTGGCTACACCTTC
TRBJ2-3 TRBD1 TRBV29-1 NA CSGKQGTDTQYF TGCAGCGGTAAACAGGGGACAGATACGCAGTATTTT
TRBJ1-1 NA TRBV18 once CASSPPDRVKEAFF TGTGCCAGCTCACCACCGGATAGGGTGAAAGAAGCTTTCTTT
TRBJ2-5 NA TRBV19 NA CASSISSGPLQETQYF TGTGCCAGTAGTATTTCTTCGGGGCCACTCCAAGAGACCCAGTACTTC
TRBJ1-2 TRBD1 TRBV6-5 NA CASRDRAGGYTF TGTGCCAGCAGGGACAGGGCGGGCGGCTACACCTTC
TRBJ1-1 NA TRBV6-5 once CASRGWRMNTEAFF TGTGCCAGCAGAGGATGGCGTATGAACACTGAAGCTTTCTTT
TRBJ1-2 NA TRBV18 NA CASSPTTANYGYTF TGTGCCAGCTCACCCACCACCGCTAACTATGGCTACACCTTC
TRBJ2-1 TRBD2 TRBV9 NA CASSVEASGGALYNEQFF TGTGCCAGCAGCGTAGAGGCTAGCGGGGGGGCCCTATACAATGAGCAGTTCTTC
TRBJ1-2 TRBD1 TRBV10-3 NA CAMSAGQNYGYTF TGTGCCATGTCCGCGGGACAGAACTATGGCTACACCTTC
TRBJ1-1 NA TRBV12-3/TRBV12-4 NA CASSTGYTEAFF TGTGCCAGCAGTACAGGTTACACTGAAGCTTTCTTT
TRBJ2-2 TRBD1 TRBV5-1 NA CASTSGTGVFATGELFF TGCGCCAGCACTTCCGGGACAGGGGTTTTTGCCACCGGGGAGCTGTTTTTT
TRBJ2-3 NA TRBV4-1 NA CASSQGHSTDTQYF TGCGCCAGCAGCCAGGGACACTCCACAGATACGCAGTATTTT
TRBJ2-1 NA TRBV24-1 NA CATSDETGGGNEQFF TGTGCCACCAGTGATGAAACAGGGGGGGGCAATGAGCAGTTCTTC
TRBJ2-1 NA TRBV5-6 NA CASSPVVYNEQFF TGTGCCAGCAGCCCAGTAGTTTACAATGAGCAGTTCTTC
TRBJ1-2 NA TRBV11-2 NA CASSHSRRDIYGYTF TGTGCCAGCAGCCACAGTCGTCGCGACATCTATGGCTACACCTTC
TRBJ1-1 TRBD1 TRBV19 few CASSTNRGRDTEAFF TGTGCCAGTAGTACTAACAGGGGGCGGGACACTGAAGCTTTCTTT
TRBJ1-2 TRBD1 TRBV6-4 once CASSRQGYGYTF TGTGCCAGCAGTCGACAGGGTTATGGCTACACCTTC
TRBJ1-4 NA TRBV12-3/TRBV12-4 NA CASRIQGNEKLFF TGTGCCAGCAGAATTCAGGGTAATGAAAAACTGTTTTTT
TRBJ1-3 NA TRBV7-2 few CASSRGPFSGNTIYF TGTGCCAGCAGCCGGGGACCTTTCTCTGGAAACACCATATATTTT
TRBJ1-1 NA TRBV7-9 NA CASSLAGVNTEAFF TGTGCCAGCAGCTTGGCAGGGGTGAACACTGAAGCTTTCTTT
TRBJ2-3 TRBD1 TRBV27 NA CASSLSARQGARDTQYF TGTGCCAGCAGTTTATCCGCTCGACAGGGGGCAAGAGATACGCAGTATTTT
TRBJ1-3 NA TRBV15 NA CATSRRGGGNTIYF TGTGCCACCAGCAGACGGGGTGGGGGAAACACCATATATTTT
TRBJ1-1 NA TRBV19 once CASSLGTVGLNTEAFF TGTGCCAGTAGTCTAGGGACCGTCGGTTTGAACACTGAAGCTTTCTTT
TRBJ1-6 NA TRBV19 few CASSEGFNSPLHF TGTGCCAGTAGCGAGGGCTTTAATTCACCCCTCCACTTT
TRBJ1-6 NA TRBV21-1 NA CASSAPPSSYYNSPLHF TGTGCCAGCAGCGCACCACCAAGCAGTTACTATAATTCACCCCTCCACTTT
TRBJ2-4 TRBD2 TRBV7-2 NA CASSLLGGSVIQYF TGTGCCAGCAGCTTATTGGGAGGGTCTGTCATTCAGTACTTC
TRBJ1-2 TRBD1 TRBV7-8 NA CASSLVSLQGDGYTF TGTGCCAGCAGCTTAGTGTCTCTTCAGGGGGATGGCTACACCTTC
TRBJ2-1 NA TRBV7-8 NA CASSLAWQGRYNEQFF TGTGCCAGCAGCTTAGCTTGGCAGGGGAGGTACAATGAGCAGTTCTTC
TRBJ1-1 NA TRBV19 NA CASSISGTVNTEAFF TGTGCCAGTAGTATAAGTGGGACGGTGAACACTGAAGCTTTCTTT
TRBJ1-6 NA TRBV7-2 NA CASSLIGAGFSYNSPLHF TGTGCCAGCAGCTTAATCGGTGCGGGTTTCTCCTATAATTCACCCCTCCACTTT
TRBJ1-6 NA TRBV7-2 NA CASSLFVGFGNSPLHF TGTGCCAGCAGCTTATTTGTGGGGTTCGGTAATTCACCCCTCCACTTT
TRBJ2-3 NA TRBV4-2 once CASSQDTRGTDTQYF TGTGCCAGCAGCCAAGATACGCGAGGCACAGATACGCAGTATTTT
TRBJ1-5 NA TRBV6-5 NA CASSFRGEFSNQPQHF TGTGCCAGCAGTTTCCGCGGGGAGTTTAGCAATCAGCCCCAGCATTTT
TRBJ2-2 TRBD1 TRBV7-2 NA CASSPQGFETGELFF TGTGCCAGCAGCCCACAGGGGTTCGAGACCGGGGAGCTGTTTTTT